This T cell receptor (beta chain) is drawn from a study of blood T cell repertoires in COVID-19. Study summary: COVID-19 samples from acute and convalescent phases originated in the United States, Italy and Spain. PBMCs, B-cell-depleted T cells, or T cells provided the cDNA or gDNA that made up the material.

V shed 2 bases, J shed 4 bases, and the junction held 16 bases outside the gene matches. CDR1 is SEHNR and CDR2 is FQNEAQ in the germline V gene (reference sequence). The CDR3 extends over 18 amino acids. In the original analysis: Amplification with reference gene primers provided the estimates of nucleated cell counts. Clones were read by immunoSEQ multiplex PCR, and TCRdb kept only the in-frame ones, dropping some. V and J calls and clone size are as listed in that table; D and trimming were resolved from the DNA. The table shows around 230,000 clones, with roughly 80% occurring only once. The sequence was collected from a woman of 80 years or more with acute or convalescent COVID-19. The chain links TRBV7-9 to TRBJ2-7; 8 nucleotides align to TRBD2. The sequenced sample consisted of peripheral blood. For the CDR3, the DNA is TGTGCCAGCAGCTTATCGGGGGGGAGCAATTCGGTACTATACGAGCAGTACTTC. The encoded protein is CASSLSGGSNSVLYEQYF.